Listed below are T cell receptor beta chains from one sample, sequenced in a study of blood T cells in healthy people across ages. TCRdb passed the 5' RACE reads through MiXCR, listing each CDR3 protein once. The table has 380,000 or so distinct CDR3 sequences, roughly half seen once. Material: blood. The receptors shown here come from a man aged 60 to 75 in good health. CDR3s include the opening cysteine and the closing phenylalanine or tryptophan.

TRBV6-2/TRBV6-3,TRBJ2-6,CASKPPGQGANVLTF
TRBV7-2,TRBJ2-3,CASSTKGARQNTDTQYF
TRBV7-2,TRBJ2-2,CASSRWQGSGTGELFF
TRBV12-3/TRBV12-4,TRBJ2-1,CASSQGGNHYNEQFF
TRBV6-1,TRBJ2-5,CASSEATGGEQYF
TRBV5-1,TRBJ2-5,CASGPQETQYF
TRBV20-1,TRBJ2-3,CSARNRDRGFTDTQYF
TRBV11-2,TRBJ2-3,CASSLIPRKRGQGGNRVDTQYF
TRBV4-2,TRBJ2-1,CASSQALGGSGFF
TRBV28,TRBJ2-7,CASSIDTFSYEQYF
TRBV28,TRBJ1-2,CASTGVRGGNYGYTF
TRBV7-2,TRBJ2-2,CASSLGGTTTGELFF
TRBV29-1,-,CSAVWGYEQYF
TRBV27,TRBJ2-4,CASSPLTPTKNIQYF
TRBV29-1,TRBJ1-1,CSVDTGVKAFF
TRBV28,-,CASTPLAGSIHEQYF
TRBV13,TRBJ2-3,CASSLEGRGTYTQYF
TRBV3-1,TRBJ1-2,CASSRNPGTGYGYTF
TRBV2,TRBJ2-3,CASSEERLAGADTQYF
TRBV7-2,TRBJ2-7,CASSPAGTVYEQYF
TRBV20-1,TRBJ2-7,CSASGGPANEQYF
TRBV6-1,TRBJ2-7,CASSGTKGLQYEQYF
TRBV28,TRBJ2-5,CASRTQFHNEQYF
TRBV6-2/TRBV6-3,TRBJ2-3,CASSYSSRGARTDTQYF
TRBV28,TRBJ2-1,CATSGLAPYNEQFF
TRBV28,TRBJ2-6,CASRGRAGANVLTF
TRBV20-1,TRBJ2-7,CSARPPGTSATYEQYF
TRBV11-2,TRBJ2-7,CASSPRQGIYEQYF
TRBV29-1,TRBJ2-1,CSVEGGRSSPYNEQFF
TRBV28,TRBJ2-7,CASSRPGTGVNEQYF
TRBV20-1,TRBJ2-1,CTEGAGAYNELFF
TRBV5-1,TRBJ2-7,CASSLTGTGFSYEQNF
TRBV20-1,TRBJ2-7,CSAVPKSQGSYEQYF
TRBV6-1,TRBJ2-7,CASSPPPVVLTTYEQYF
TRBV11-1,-,CASSRTLLTTGKYEQYF
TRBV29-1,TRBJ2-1,CSVVGENAYNEQFF
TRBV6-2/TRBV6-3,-,CASSLSGGATYEQYF
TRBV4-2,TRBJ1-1,CASSVGLNTEAFF
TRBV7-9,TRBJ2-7,CASSSGQTLGQYF
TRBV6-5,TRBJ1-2,CASSLGWGGYTF
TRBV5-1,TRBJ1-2,CASSSEAGGNYGYTF
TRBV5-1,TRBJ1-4,CASSAGGTGGGEKLFF
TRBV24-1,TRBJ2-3,CATSPYRAGERTDTQYF
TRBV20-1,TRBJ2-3,CSAQRRRQLGPDTQYF
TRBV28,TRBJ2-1,CASSLVVFGTGSYEQFF
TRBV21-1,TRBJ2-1,CAKSRDFYNEQFF
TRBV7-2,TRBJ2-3,CASSLQGGSLADTQYF
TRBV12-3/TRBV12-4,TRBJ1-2,CASSFQDMGYGYTF
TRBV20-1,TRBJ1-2,CSARDRGHRYYGYTF
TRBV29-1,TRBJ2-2,CSAVDRVEAGELFF
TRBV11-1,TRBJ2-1,CASSSDLGGRVNEQFF
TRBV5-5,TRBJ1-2,CASSPLVPKKTGYGYTF
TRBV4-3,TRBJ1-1,CASSVGQGIWTEAFF
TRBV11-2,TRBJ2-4,CASRGQGQNIQYF
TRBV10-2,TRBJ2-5,CASSPIGGRETQYF